This entry describes one T cell receptor beta chain. The antigen remains undetermined. Using immunoSEQ multiplex PCR, the repertoire was profiled, and TCRdb retains in-frame clones only, with some absent. The top ten hold about 1.5% of the sample, which has some 140,000 clones, 70% to 90% seen once. This record comes from a study of cytomegalovirus exposure and HLA in healthy donors. Across the study: The same platform used for the approximately 670 first-cohort repertoires was also used for the 120 or so validation repertoires, as a later analysis reported. General study findings and limits: Generally TCR sequences proved uncommon, though certain public TCRs appeared in numerous donors.

The V gene's germline CDR1 is MNHEY and CDR2 SVGAGI. V shed 5 bases, J shed 10 bases, and the junction held 7 bases outside the gene matches. The CDR3 consists of 13 residues. The genes are TRBV6-5 and TRBJ1-4; 7 bases are a match to TRBD1. The source material was PBMCs. The sequence was obtained from a woman aged 25 to 45 in good health and CMV-seronegative. The CDR3 DNA reads as TGTGCCAGCAGTGCCGACAGGGCTGGAAAACTGTTTTTT. Its translation is CASSADRAGKLFF.